This T cell receptor (beta chain) derives from a study of shared clonotypes between healthy human individuals. General observations from the study: Generally, naive subsets came out with larger estimated richness than memory subsets.

The trim removed 2 bases at V and 2 bases at J, leaving 5 bases unmatched. The CDR3 extends over 15 amino acids. CDR1 is MNHNY, CDR2 SVGAGI, per germline (reference sequence). TCRdb's copy holds only in-frame clones and misses some; the assay was immunoSEQ multiplex PCR. The data contain 2 million to 3 million clones, roughly 93% of them seen just once; the ten biggest clones take up about 0.34%. The study drew all its donors from Caucasian adults living in Nashville, Tennessee. Naive CD4+ cells were CD45RA-selected; the remaining cells were memory. As for this clone: Antigen unknown.

The V gene is TRBV6-6, the J gene TRBJ1-2, with 7 bases identical to TRBD1. The receptor comes from a man younger than 35 in good health. Some clones in this sample may be carry-over from other donors' samples. The sequencing input was naive CD4+ T cells from PBMCs. Subset reported: CD45RA+ positively selected. CDR3: CASSYGDSRNYGYTF. In DNA, the CDR3 is TGTGCCAGCAGTTACGGGGACAGCCGAAACTATGGCTACACCTTC.